These 32 T cell receptor beta chains originate from one sample sequenced in a study of T-cell reconstitution after alpha-beta-depleted transplantation in children. The TCRbeta library was prepared with unique molecular identifiers. Via MiXCR, TCRdb re-called the PCR reads, giving one row per CDR3 protein. The sample shows hundreds of thousands of distinct CDR3 sequences, roughly 24% of them seen only once. Sequenced here: PBMCs, sampled before TCRalphabeta/CD19-depleted stem cell transplant. The receptors shown here come from a girl aged 2-10 years with Fanconi anemia, due to receive a stem cell transplant.

V usage is TRBV29-1 and J usage is TRBJ2-7, with 10 bases aligning to TRBD2. CDR1 SQVTM and CDR2 ANQGSEA come from the germline V gene. The CDR3 has 17 amino acids. J gave up 0 bases and V 1 base, and 9 bases lay outside the gene matches. CDR3 sequence reads: CSVEGVAGGPFSYEQYF. The CDR3, as DNA: TGCAGCGTTGAAGGAGTAGCGGGAGGTCCCTTCTCCTACGAGCAGTACTTC.

This clonotype was seen more than once but under ten times. The chain links TRBV5-5 to TRBJ2-7, with TRBD1 matching 8 bases. Trimming cost V 5 bases and J 5 bases; bases outside gene matches: 15. The CDR3 runs to 16 residues. The germline V gene has CDR1 SGHKS and CDR2 YYEKEE (reference sequence). The CDR3 loop is CASSFPLDRVGHEQYF. The CDR3 coding sequence is TGTGCCAGCAGTTTTCCGCTGGACAGGGTAGGTCACGAGCAGTACTTC. Based on the CDR3 plus reference TRBV5-5 and TRBJ2-7, the full variable domain is DAGVTQSPTHLIKTRGQQVTLRCSPISGHKSVSWYQQVLGQGPQFIFQYYEKEERGRGNFPDRFSARQFPNYSSELNVNALLLGDSALYLCASSFPLDRVGHEQYFGPGTRLTVT.

This clonotype was detected a few times. This chain uses TRBV29-1 with TRBJ2-5; D assignment may be TRBD1 or TRBD2 (5 bases each). Trimming took off 7 bases at V and 4 bases at J, with 19 bases between the two ends. The CDR3 is 14 amino acids. Germline V gene sequence: CDR1 SQVTM, CDR2 ANQGSEA. The CDR3: CSAAGSRFGETQYF. Written as DNA, the CDR3 is TGCAGCGCCGCAGGGAGTAGGTTTGGAGAGACCCAGTACTTC.

The rearrangement joins TRBV5-6 to TRBJ1-1, with D possibly TRBD1 on 5 matching bases. Germline V lookup: CDR1 SGHDT, CDR2 YYEEEE. Deletions cut 6 bases from V and 2 bases from J, with 14 bases between. This CDR3 comprises 14 residues. The CDR3 protein is CASTIRQPNTEAFF. DNA of the CDR3: TGTGCCAGCACCATTCGACAGCCTAACACTGAAGCTTTCTTT.

This chain uses TRBV7-9 with TRBJ2-3, with 7 bases identical to TRBD2. The CDR3 totals 14 residues. The germline V gene encodes CDR1 SEHNR and CDR2 FQNEAQ (reference sequence). The V gene end was trimmed by 6 bases and the J gene end by 2 bases; junction bases not matched to a gene: 5. CDR3 DNA: TGTGCCAGCAGGCTAGCGGCCCTCACAGATACGCAGTATTTT. The encoded protein is CASRLAALTDTQYF. The whole variable domain, filled in from reference TRBV7-9 and TRBJ2-3, reads DTGVSQNPRHKITKRGQNVTFRCDPISEHNRLYWYRQTLGQGPEFLTYFQNEAQLEKSRLLSDRFSAERPKGSFSTLEIQRTEQGDSAMYLCASRLAALTDTQYFGPGTRLTVL.

This chain links TRBV6-1 with TRBJ2-1, with 8 bases aligning to TRBD2. Looked up from germline, CDR1 is MNHNS and CDR2 is SASEGT. V trimming: 6 bases; J trimming: 5 bases; junction bases outside the gene matches: 9. CDR3 length: 15 amino acids. This CDR3 reads CASSQPGLGHNEQFF. CDR3 DNA: TGTGCCAGCAGCCAGCCGGGACTAGGACACAATGAGCAGTTCTTC.

This clonotype was detected ten times or more. The genes are TRBV27 and TRBJ1-1; maybe TRBD1 (5 bases). The CDR3 length is 12 residues. Germline V gene data show CDR1 as MNHEY and CDR2 as SMNVEV (reference sequence). Trimming stripped 6 bases from V and 10 bases from J, with 15 bases between. The CDR3 nucleotides read TGTGCCAGCAGAAAGGCTGGGGCTGTAGCTTTCTTT. This sequence encodes CASRKAGAVAFF.

The chain recombines TRBV20-1 with TRBJ2-1; no definite D call. This CDR3 has 15 residues. Per the germline V gene, CDR1 is DFQATT and CDR2 is SNEGSKA (reference sequence). V was shortened by 0 bases and J by 2 bases, with 11 bases between the two germline ends. The CDR3 reads CSARDSSATYNEQFF. The CDR3 nucleotides read TGCAGTGCTAGAGATAGCAGCGCCACCTACAATGAGCAGTTCTTC.

This clonotype has a handful of counts. The chain combines TRBV7-3 with TRBJ2-1, with a tentative D call TRBD2 (6 bases). The V gene lost 1 base and the J gene lost 2 bases, with 15 bases spanning the gap. The CDR3 contains 17 residues. Germline CDR1 SGHTA, CDR2 FQGTGA. In DNA, the CDR3 is TGTGCCAGCAGCTTAAGGGGGACTCCTCTTGCCTACAATGAGCAGTTCTTC. Translating gives CASSLRGTPLAYNEQFF. The entire variable domain, with the rest obtained from reference TRBV7-3 and TRBJ2-1, is as follows: GAGVSQTPSNKVTEKGKYVELRCDPISGHTALYWYRQSLGQGPEFLIYFQGTGAADDSGLPNDRFFAVRPEGSVSTLKIQRTERGDSAVYLCASSLRGTPLAYNEQFFGPGTRLTVL.

The table lists this clonotype with many counts. In DNA form, the CDR3 reads TGTGCCAGCTCTCAGTTTCCGATCGGGAAGGCCAAAAACATTCAGTACTTC. Protein product: CASSQFPIGKAKNIQYF. The V call is TRBV6-1, the J call TRBJ2-4; the D gene is possibly TRBD2 (5 bases). The CDR3 has 17 amino acids. Germline values: CDR1 MNHNS, CDR2 SASEGT. The germline V and J ends were trimmed by 8 bases and 1 base, with 21 bases remaining between them.

The rearrangement uses TRBV3-1 and TRBJ2-1, with D possibly being TRBD2 (6 bases). Germline loops: CDR1 LGHDT, CDR2 YNNKEL (reference sequence). V lost 1 base, J lost 3 bases, and 10 bases lay in between. The CDR3 is made up of 15 amino acids. The DNA for the CDR3 is TGTGCCAGCAGCCAAGTTCGGGAGAGCTACAATGAGCAGTTCTTC. Translated, it gives CASSQVRESYNEQFF.

This clonotype was found a few times. The chain uses TRBV25-1 and TRBJ2-7; 9 positions match TRBD1. The junction had 1 base not matched to a gene; V was cut back by 1 base and J by 0 bases. There are 15 residues in the CDR3. Germline loops: CDR1 MGHDK, CDR2 SYGVNS. CDR3 sequence: CASSELQGASYEQYF. Here the CDR3 DNA reads TGTGCCAGCAGTGAATTACAGGGGGCCTCCTACGAGCAGTACTTC.

This clonotype was observed a handful of times. The chain employs TRBV29-1 and TRBJ1-2, with TRBD1 matching over 7 bases. V was pared by 6 bases and J by 7 bases, with 8 bases of the junction left unmatched. CDR3 size: 12 residues. The germline V gene has CDR1 SQVTM and CDR2 ANQGSEA. CDR3 protein: CSVQGPEGGYTF. CDR3 bases: TGCAGCGTACAGGGGCCTGAGGGTGGCTACACCTTC.

This clonotype was seen a handful of times. The chain carries TRBV28 and TRBJ2-5; D is ambiguous. The CDR3 has 13 residues. V was clipped by 8 bases and J by 4 bases, with 14 bases between them. Looked up from germline, CDR1 is MDHEN and CDR2 is SYDVKM. The CDR3 reads CASSRTSVETQYF. CDR3 sequence (DNA): TGTGCCAGCTCAAGGACCTCCGTAGAGACCCAGTACTTC.

As regards this clonotype: The junction and the germline gene differ at one end; a read error may be behind it. The rearrangement uses TRBV5-4 and TRBJ2-1; TRBD2 agrees at 9 bases. Germline CDR1 and CDR2: SGHNT and YYREEE (reference sequence). CDR3 length: 15 amino acids. CDR3 nucleotide sequence: TGTGCCGGCAGCTTCCTAGCGGGACCCTACAATGAGCAGTTCTTC. Its protein product is CAGSFLAGPYNEQFF.

Many counts were recorded for this clonotype. This sequence joins TRBV10-3 and TRBJ2-7, with D tentatively TRBD2 (5 bases). In germline, CDR1 is ENHRY, CDR2 SYGVKD. V was shortened by 10 bases and J by 3 bases, with 10 bases between the two germline ends. CDR3 length equals 11 residues. CDR3 nucleotides: TGTGCCACAGCGGAAAACTACGAGCAGTACTTC. Translation gives CATAENYEQYF.

This clonotype was seen ten or more times. The CDR3 nucleotides read TGTGCCAGCAGCCGTCGACAGGGGGCTGAAGCTTTCTTT. Its translation is CASSRRQGAEAFF. The V gene is TRBV6-6, the J gene TRBJ1-1, with 9 bases fitting TRBD1. This CDR3 comprises 13 residues. V trimming: 6 bases; J trimming: 6 bases; junction bases outside the gene matches: 5. The germline V gene has CDR1 MNHNY and CDR2 SVGAGI (reference sequence).

In its sample, this clonotype was seen a few times. The rearrangement uses TRBV29-1 and TRBJ2-5, with 10 bases that match TRBD2. J was trimmed by 1 base and V by 7 bases; bases with no gene match: 9. The CDR3 runs 15 residues. Per the germline V gene, CDR1 is SQVTM and CDR2 is ANQGSEA. DNA for the CDR3: TGCAGCGGACGCCGGACTAGCGGACTCCAAGAGACCCAGTACTTC. It yields the protein CSGRRTSGLQETQYF.

The table lists this clonotype with a few counts. The CDR3 spells CSARHSMGTSYNEQFF. The CDR3, as DNA: TGCAGTGCTAGACACTCGATGGGTACCTCCTACAATGAGCAGTTCTTC. The genes are TRBV20-1 and TRBJ2-1; D gene ambiguous. The germline V gene has CDR1 DFQATT and CDR2 SNEGSKA (reference sequence). The CDR3 totals 16 residues. With 2 bases removed from V and 0 bases from J, the gap between germline ends came to 14 bases.

In this sample, this clonotype turned up many times. The chain is built from TRBV6-4 and TRBJ2-7; D might be TRBD2 (5 bases). This CDR3 has 15 residues. Between the trimmed V and J ends, which lost 3 bases and 3 bases, there was a span of 15 bases. CDR1 and CDR2 from the germline V gene are MRHNA and SNTAGT. As DNA, the CDR3 is TGTGCCAGCAGTGAAATCCCTAGCCCTAACTACGAGCAGTACTTC. Protein product: CASSEIPSPNYEQYF.

J is TRBJ2-7 and V is TRBV20-1; weak D call: TRBD2 (7 bases). The CDR3 consists of 15 residues. V was clipped by 4 bases and J by 7 bases, with 23 bases between them. The germline gives CDR1 DFQATT, CDR2 SNEGSKA (reference sequence). CDR3 amino acids: CSAIRGAGAYEEQYF. The CDR3 nucleotides read TGCAGTGCTATCCGGGGGGCTGGAGCCTACGAGGAGCAGTACTTC.

This sequence joins TRBV29-1 and TRBJ1-4; tentative D call: TRBD1 (5 bases). The CDR3 is 13 residues long. The V and J ends lost 5 bases and 8 bases respectively, with 15 bases between them. Germline V gene sequence: CDR1 SQVTM, CDR2 ANQGSEA. The CDR3 here is CSVRTGPPEKLFF. In nucleotides, the CDR3 is TGCAGCGTTCGAACAGGCCCTCCAGAAAAACTGTTTTTT.

This clonotype was counted ten times or more. V usage is TRBV7-9 and J usage is TRBJ2-7, with 7 bases aligning to TRBD1. Germline assignment: CDR1 SEHNR and CDR2 FQNEAQ (reference sequence). This CDR3 is 15 amino acids long. V lost 1 base, J lost 4 bases, and 7 bases stayed unmatched. Here the CDR3 DNA reads TGTGCCAGCAGCTTAGATGAGGGGGCCTGGTACGAGCAGTACTTC. It codes for CASSLDEGAWYEQYF.

The table lists this clonotype with many counts. This rearrangement joins TRBV7-9 to TRBJ2-1; D uncertain. Deletions cut 5 bases from V and 1 base from J, with 12 bases between. CDR1 is SEHNR and CDR2 is FQNEAQ in the germline V gene (reference sequence). The CDR3 totals 15 residues. CDR3 residues: CASSPRAVSYNEQFF. In nucleotides, the CDR3 is TGTGCCAGCAGCCCTAGGGCTGTGTCCTACAATGAGCAGTTCTTC.

This clonotype was picked up many times. The chain has TRBV20-1 and TRBJ2-7; D is possibly TRBD2 (6 bases). Trimming removed 2 bases at V and 5 bases at J, with 19 bases between. CDR3 length: 15 amino acids. Germline V gene lookup returns CDR1 DFQATT and CDR2 SNEGSKA (reference sequence). The CDR3 loop is CSARNGIGGVHEQYF. CDR3 DNA: TGCAGTGCTAGAAATGGCATTGGCGGGGTCCACGAGCAGTACTTC.

This clonotype was recorded at least ten times. The CDR3 spells CSARVLTSYNEQFF. DNA of the CDR3: TGCAGTGCTAGAGTTTTGACTTCCTACAATGAGCAGTTCTTC. J is TRBJ2-1 and V is TRBV20-1, with D unclear. Germline-derived CDR1 and CDR2 are DFQATT and SNEGSKA (reference sequence). The CDR3 consists of 14 residues. V was cut by 1 base and J by 1 base, with 8 bases left in between.

The V call is TRBV24-1, the J call TRBJ1-4; 10 positions agree with TRBD1. V lost 10 bases and J lost 0; bases outside the gene matches: 10. The CDR3 spans 17 residues. The germline CDR1 and CDR2 sequences are KGHDR and SFDVKD. The CDR3, as DNA: TGTGCCACTCCCGGACAGGGGGTATCAGCAACTAATGAAAAACTGTTTTTT. It translates to CATPGQGVSATNEKLFF.

V usage is TRBV5-5 and J usage is TRBJ2-2, with 7 bases aligning to TRBD1. Germline V gives CDR1 SGHKS, CDR2 YYEKEE (reference sequence). This CDR3 is built from 18 residues. V lost 1 base and J lost 0; bases outside the gene matches: 9. The chain's CDR3 is CASSLKLAGGSNTGELFF. Here the CDR3 DNA reads TGTGCCAGCAGCTTGAAATTGGCAGGGGGATCGAACACCGGGGAGCTGTTTTTT.

Many counts were recorded for this clonotype. The chain recombines TRBV20-1 with TRBJ1-6; 10 bases agree with TRBD1. Germline assignment: CDR1 DFQATT and CDR2 SNEGSKA (reference sequence). Trimming took 6 bases from V and 7 from J; bases not matched to a gene: 6. CDR3 length equals 14 residues. The CDR3 reads CSASTGGLNSPLHF. DNA of the CDR3: TGCAGTGCCTCGACAGGGGGCCTAAATTCACCCCTCCACTTT.

This clonotype was recorded a few times. The rearrangement uses TRBV5-6 and TRBJ2-7; TRBD1 matches at 9 bases. V lost 3 bases to trimming and J lost 4 bases; unmatched junction nucleotides: 5. The germline gives CDR1 SGHDT, CDR2 YYEEEE. CDR3 length: 14 amino acids. The CDR3 nucleotides are TGTGCCAGCAGCTACACAGGGGGCTGGTACGAGCAGTACTTC. This gives the protein CASSYTGGWYEQYF. Together with reference TRBV5-6 and TRBJ2-7, the CDR3 gives the full variable domain: DAGVTQSPTHLIKTRGQQVTLRCSPKSGHDTVSWYQQALGQGPQFIFQYYEEEERQRGNFPDRFSGHQFPNYSSELNVNALLLGDSALYLCASSYTGGWYEQYFGPGTRLTVT.

The chain employs TRBV29-1 and TRBJ2-1, with 9 bases fitting TRBD1. CDR3 size: 14 residues. V trimming: 4 bases; J trimming: 5 bases; junction bases outside the gene matches: 6. Germline V lookup: CDR1 SQVTM, CDR2 ANQGSEA. The CDR3 here is CSVVRDRGDNEQFF. The CDR3 DNA reads TGCAGCGTTGTTCGAGACAGGGGGGACAATGAGCAGTTCTTC.

This clonotype was observed a handful of times. The V gene is TRBV7-3, the J gene TRBJ1-1; D is perhaps TRBD1 (6 bases). The CDR3 is 13 amino acids. Germline V CDR1 and CDR2: SGHTA, FQGTGA. V was clipped by 5 bases and J by 8 bases, with 15 bases between them. This CDR3 reads CASSQTGGKEAFF. The CDR3, as DNA: TGTGCCAGCAGCCAGACAGGAGGAAAGGAAGCTTTCTTT.